Presented here are 8 T cell receptor beta chains from one specimen sequenced in a study of cytomegalovirus exposure and HLA in healthy donors. The PCR had 60 Vbeta and 13 Jbeta primers. Sequencing was performed with immunoSEQ multiplex PCR; in TCRdb, only in-frame clones are kept and a portion is missing. Of some 120,000 clones in the sample, around 79% were seen once. Sequences were obtained from PBMCs. The receptors were gathered from a woman between 18 and 29 years old in good health and CMV-seronegative.

The chain joins TRBV27 to TRBJ1-1; possibly TRBD1 for D (5 bases). Germline CDR1 is MNHEY and CDR2 is SMNVEV (reference sequence). The V end lost 6 bases, the J end lost 6 bases, and 14 bases lay between the germline ends. CDR3 size: 13 residues. The CDR3 DNA reads as TGTGCCAGCAGGATTACGGGGACTCCTGAAGCTTTCTTT. This translates into CASRITGTPEAFF.

The gene calls are TRBV5-4 and TRBJ1-6, with 9 bases fitting TRBD1. Germline-derived CDR1 and CDR2 are SGHNT and YYREEE (reference sequence). The CDR3 covers 14 residues. The J segment lost 10 bases and the V segment lost 3 bases, leaving 5 bases of the junction unmatched. CDR3 sequence reads: CASSSRTGESPLHF. DNA of the CDR3: TGTGCCAGCAGCTCGAGGACAGGGGAATCACCCCTCCACTTT.

Note on this clone: One end of the junction varies from germline; a read error may be responsible. The chain recombines TRBV7-9 with TRBJ1-3, with D tentatively TRBD1 (6 bases). The germline CDR1 and CDR2 sequences are SEHNR and FQNEAQ (reference sequence). The CDR3 extends over 16 amino acids. The CDR3 sequence is CSSSQQGSGSGNTIYF. CDR3 nucleotides: TGTTCCAGCAGCCAACAGGGATCCGGGTCTGGAAACACCATATATTTT.

The chain carries TRBV29-1 and TRBJ2-1; D might be TRBD1 (7 bases). The length of the CDR3 is 17 residues. Germline loops: CDR1 SQVTM, CDR2 ANQGSEA. V was clipped by 7 bases and J by 1 base, with 23 bases between them. The CDR3 nucleotides read TGCAGCGGAGAGGACAGGAGGGGACTTGGATCCTACAATGAGCAGTTCTTC. Translating it yields CSGEDRRGLGSYNEQFF.

The chain recombines TRBV6-1 with TRBJ2-4; TRBD1 is a possible D gene (6 bases). CDR1 MNHNS and CDR2 SASEGT come from the germline V gene. Trimming left V 6 bases short and J 7 bases short, with 25 bases between. The CDR3 runs 17 residues. The CDR3 bases are TGTGCCAGCAGAGAAAAATTGATGGGACACCAAAGGAACATTCAGTACTTC. This sequence encodes CASREKLMGHQRNIQYF.

The rearrangement links TRBV7-9 to TRBJ2-5; the D gene is possibly TRBD2 (6 bases). The CDR3 is made up of 15 amino acids. Trimming removed 5 bases at V and 4 bases at J, with 17 bases between. CDR1 and CDR2 from the germline V gene are SEHNR and FQNEAQ (reference sequence). In DNA form, the CDR3 reads TGTGCCAGCAGCCCCCGGGACTGGGACCTAGAGACCCAGTACTTC. It is translated as CASSPRDWDLETQYF.

The chain carries TRBV9 and TRBJ2-3; 11 bases agree with TRBD1. Germline V gene sequence: CDR1 SGDLS, CDR2 YYNGEE. CDR3 length equals 15 residues. Germline trimming cut 3 bases from V and 10 bases from J; bases unmatched to any gene: 10. The CDR3: CASSAPGTGGLAQYF. CDR3 in DNA: TGTGCCAGCAGCGCCCCCGGGACAGGGGGGTTGGCGCAGTATTTT. The full variable domain, its missing parts supplied by reference TRBV9 and TRBJ2-3, is DSGVTQTPKHLITATGQRVTLRCSPRSGDLSVYWYQQSLDQGLQFLIQYYNGEERAKGNILERFSAQQFPDLHSELNLSSLELGDSALYFCASSAPGTGGLAQYFGPGTRLTVL.

The CDR3 DNA sequence: TGTGCCAGCTCACCCTTTTCACTAGGAGGCACTGAAGCTTTCTTT. Amino acid sequence: CASSPFSLGGTEAFF. The chain has TRBV18 and TRBJ1-1; the D is unclear. Germline V lookup: CDR1 KGHSH, CDR2 LQKENI. The CDR3 has 15 amino acids. Trimming left V 3 bases short and J 4 bases short, with 15 bases between.